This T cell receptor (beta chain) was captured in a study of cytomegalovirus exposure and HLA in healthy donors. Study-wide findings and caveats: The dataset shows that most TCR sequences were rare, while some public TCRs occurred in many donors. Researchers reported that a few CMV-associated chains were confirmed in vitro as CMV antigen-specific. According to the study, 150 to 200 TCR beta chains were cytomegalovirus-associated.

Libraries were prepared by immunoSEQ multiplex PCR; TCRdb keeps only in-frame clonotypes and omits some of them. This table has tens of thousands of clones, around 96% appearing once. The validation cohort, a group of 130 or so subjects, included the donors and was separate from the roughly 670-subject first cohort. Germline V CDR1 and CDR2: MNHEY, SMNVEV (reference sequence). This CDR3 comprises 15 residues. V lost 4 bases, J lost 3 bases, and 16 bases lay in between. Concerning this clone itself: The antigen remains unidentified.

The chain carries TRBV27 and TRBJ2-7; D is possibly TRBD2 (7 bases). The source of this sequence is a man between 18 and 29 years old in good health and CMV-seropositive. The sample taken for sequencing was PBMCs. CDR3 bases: TGTGCCAGCAGTTCGGGGGGCGCGGGTTACTACGAGCAGTACTTC. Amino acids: CASSSGGAGYYEQYF.